This TCR beta chain was identified in a study of blood T cell repertoires in COVID-19. Overall study: Sites across the United States, Italy and Spain contributed samples from acute and convalescent COVID-19. Sample material is recorded as cDNA or gDNA derived from T cells, B-cell-depleted T cells, or PBMCs.

Between the trimmed V and J ends, which lost 5 bases and 7 bases, there was a span of 17 bases. The germline V gene has CDR1 SEHNR and CDR2 FQNEAQ (reference sequence). The CDR3 has 14 residues. Original processing methods: Cell counts per sample came from amplifying reference gene primers. Method: immunoSEQ multiplex PCR; TCRdb's copy keeps in-frame clones and lacks some. The V and J calls and clone size come from that table; D and trimming were worked out from the DNA. This sample has around 13,000 clones; 73% occur once, and the top ten carry over 25%. The TCR comes from a human donor in a cohort sampled during active COVID-19. Sequences were obtained from peripheral blood. This chain joins TRBV7-9 and TRBJ2-5; D gene uncertain. This CDR3 reads CASSPAAGRGTQYF. The CDR3, as DNA: TGTGCCAGCAGCCCCGCGGCTGGTCGCGGGACCCAGTACTTC.